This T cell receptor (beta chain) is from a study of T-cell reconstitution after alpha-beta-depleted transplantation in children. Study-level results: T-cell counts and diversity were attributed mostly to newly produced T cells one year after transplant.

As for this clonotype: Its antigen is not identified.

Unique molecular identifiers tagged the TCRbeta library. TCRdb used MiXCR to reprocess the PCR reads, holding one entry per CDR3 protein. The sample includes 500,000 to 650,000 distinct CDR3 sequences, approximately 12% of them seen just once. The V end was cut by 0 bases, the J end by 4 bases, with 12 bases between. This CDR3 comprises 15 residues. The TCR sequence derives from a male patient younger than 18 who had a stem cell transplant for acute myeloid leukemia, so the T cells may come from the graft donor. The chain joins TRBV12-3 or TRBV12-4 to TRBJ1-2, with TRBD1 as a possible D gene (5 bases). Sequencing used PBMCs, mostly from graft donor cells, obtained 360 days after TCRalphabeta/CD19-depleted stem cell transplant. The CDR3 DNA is TGTGCCAGCAGTTTAGCGCACCGCGGGGGCTATGGCTACACCTTC. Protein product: CASSLAHRGGYGYTF.